The clone carrying this TCR beta chain was observed at least ten times. CDR1 is SQVTM, CDR2 ANQGSEA, per germline. Unmatched junction bases numbered 11, after V lost 6 bases and J lost 11 bases. This CDR3 is 12 amino acids long. The data were obtained in a study of early T cells in non-severe SARS-CoV-2 infection. From the 5' RACE reads, TCRdb called clonotypes with MiXCR, one entry per CDR3 protein. This table holds around 78,000 distinct CDR3 sequences, about 14% found once. The source of this sequence is an adult who was a healthcare worker with PCR-confirmed SARS-CoV-2 infection or an uninfected control (not recorded which). Material: whole blood. This chain uses TRBV29-1 with TRBJ1-2; 8 bases agree with TRBD1. The CDR3, as DNA: TGCAGCGTCCCCGGACAGGGAGGAGGATACACCTTC. Protein sequence: CSVPGQGGGYTF. The full variable domain, completed using reference TRBV29-1 and TRBJ1-2, is SAVISQKPSRDICQRGTSLTIQCQVDSQVTMMFWYRQQPGQSLTLIATANQGSEATYESGFVIDKFPISRPNLTFSTLTVSNMSPEDSSIYLCSVPGQGGGYTFGSGTRLTVV.